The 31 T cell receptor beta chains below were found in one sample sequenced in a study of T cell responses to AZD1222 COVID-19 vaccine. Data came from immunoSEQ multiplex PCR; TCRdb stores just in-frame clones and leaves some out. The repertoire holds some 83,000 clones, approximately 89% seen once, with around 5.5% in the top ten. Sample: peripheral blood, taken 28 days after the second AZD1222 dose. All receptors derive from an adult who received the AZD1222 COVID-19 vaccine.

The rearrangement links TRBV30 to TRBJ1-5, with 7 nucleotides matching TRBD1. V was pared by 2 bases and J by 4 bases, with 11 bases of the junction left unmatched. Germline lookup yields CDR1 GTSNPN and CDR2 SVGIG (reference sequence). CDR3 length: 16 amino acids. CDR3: CAWSLSSDRRNQPQHF. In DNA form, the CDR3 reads TGTGCCTGGAGTTTATCTTCGGACAGGCGAAATCAGCCCCAGCATTTT.

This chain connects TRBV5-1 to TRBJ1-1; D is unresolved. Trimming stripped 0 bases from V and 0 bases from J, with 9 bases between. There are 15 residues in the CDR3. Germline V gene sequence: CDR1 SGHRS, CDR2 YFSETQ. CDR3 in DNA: TGCGCCAGCAGCTTGGCCGGCAGCATGAACACTGAAGCTTTCTTT. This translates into CASSLAGSMNTEAFF.

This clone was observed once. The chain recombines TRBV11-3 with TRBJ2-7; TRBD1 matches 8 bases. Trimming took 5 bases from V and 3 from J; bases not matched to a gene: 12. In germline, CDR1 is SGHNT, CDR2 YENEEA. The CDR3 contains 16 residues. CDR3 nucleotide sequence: TGTGCCAGCAGCCTAGGGTATCGGACAGGGAACTACGAGCAGTACTTC. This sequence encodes CASSLGYRTGNYEQYF.

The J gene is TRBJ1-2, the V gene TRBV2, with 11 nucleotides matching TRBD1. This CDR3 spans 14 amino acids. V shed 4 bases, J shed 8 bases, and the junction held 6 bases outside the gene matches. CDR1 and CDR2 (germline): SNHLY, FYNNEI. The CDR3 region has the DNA TGTGCCAGCAGTGGCGGACAGGGGGCATCGGGCTACACCTTC. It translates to CASSGGQGASGYTF.

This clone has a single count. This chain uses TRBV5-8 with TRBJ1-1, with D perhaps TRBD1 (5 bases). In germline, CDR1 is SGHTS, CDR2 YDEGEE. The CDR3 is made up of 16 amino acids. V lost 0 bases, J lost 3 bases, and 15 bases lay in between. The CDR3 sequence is CASSLGIGVIDTEAFF. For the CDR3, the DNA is TGTGCCAGCAGCTTGGGAATAGGGGTCATTGACACTGAAGCTTTCTTT.

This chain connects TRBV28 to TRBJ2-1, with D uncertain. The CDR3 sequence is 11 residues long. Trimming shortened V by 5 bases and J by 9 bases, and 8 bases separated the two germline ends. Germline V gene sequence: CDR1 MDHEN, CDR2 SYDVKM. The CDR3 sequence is CASSRGSEQFF. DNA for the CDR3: TGTGCCAGCAGTAGAGGTAGTGAGCAGTTCTTC.

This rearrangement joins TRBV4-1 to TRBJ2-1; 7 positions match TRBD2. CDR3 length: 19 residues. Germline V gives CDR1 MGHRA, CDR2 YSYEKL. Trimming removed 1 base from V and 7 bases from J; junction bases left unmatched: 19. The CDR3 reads CASSQGRISVGGYWNEQFF. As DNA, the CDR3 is TGCGCCAGCAGCCAAGGGCGCATCTCGGTCGGGGGGTACTGGAATGAGCAGTTCTTC.

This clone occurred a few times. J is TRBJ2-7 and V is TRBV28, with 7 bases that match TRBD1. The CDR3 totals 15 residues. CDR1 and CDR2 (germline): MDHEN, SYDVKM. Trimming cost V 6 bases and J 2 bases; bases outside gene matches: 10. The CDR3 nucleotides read TGTGCCAGCAGCTCTACAGGGGCACCAGCCTACGAGCAGTACTTC. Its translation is CASSSTGAPAYEQYF. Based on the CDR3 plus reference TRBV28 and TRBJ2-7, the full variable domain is DVKVTQSSRYLVKRTGEKVFLECVQDMDHENMFWYRQDPGLGLRLIYFSYDVKMKEKGDIPEGYSVSREKKERFSLILESASTNQTSMYLCASSSTGAPAYEQYFGPGTRLTVT.

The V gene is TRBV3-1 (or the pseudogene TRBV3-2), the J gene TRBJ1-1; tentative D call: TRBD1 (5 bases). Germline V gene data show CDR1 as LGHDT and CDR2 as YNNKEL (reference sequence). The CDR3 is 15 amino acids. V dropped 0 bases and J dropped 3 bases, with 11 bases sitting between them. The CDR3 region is CASSQDLGQDTEAFF. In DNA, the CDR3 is TGTGCCAGCAGCCAAGATCTGGGGCAGGACACTGAAGCTTTCTTT.

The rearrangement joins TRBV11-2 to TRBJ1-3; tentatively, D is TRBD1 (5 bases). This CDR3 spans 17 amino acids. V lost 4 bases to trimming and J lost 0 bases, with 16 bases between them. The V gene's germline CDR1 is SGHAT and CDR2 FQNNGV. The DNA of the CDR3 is TGTGCCAGCAGCTCATTCCCCAGTGGGGGCTCTGGAAACACCATATATTTT. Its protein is CASSSFPSGGSGNTIYF.

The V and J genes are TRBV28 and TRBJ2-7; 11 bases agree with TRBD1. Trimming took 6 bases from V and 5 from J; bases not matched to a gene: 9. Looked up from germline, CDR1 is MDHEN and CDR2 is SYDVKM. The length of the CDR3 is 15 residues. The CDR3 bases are TGTGCCAGCAGCCCCCGGACAGGGGGCAGAAACGAGCAGTACTTC. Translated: CASSPRTGGRNEQYF. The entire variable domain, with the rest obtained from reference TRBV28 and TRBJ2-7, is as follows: DVKVTQSSRYLVKRTGEKVFLECVQDMDHENMFWYRQDPGLGLRLIYFSYDVKMKEKGDIPEGYSVSREKKERFSLILESASTNQTSMYLCASSPRTGGRNEQYFGPGTRLTVT.

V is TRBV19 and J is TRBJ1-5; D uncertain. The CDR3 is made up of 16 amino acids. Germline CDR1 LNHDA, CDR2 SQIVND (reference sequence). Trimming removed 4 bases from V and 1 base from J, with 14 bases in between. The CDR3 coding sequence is TGTGCCAGTAGTAGAAGGCCAATGGGCAGCAATCAGCCCCAGCATTTT. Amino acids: CASSRRPMGSNQPQHF.

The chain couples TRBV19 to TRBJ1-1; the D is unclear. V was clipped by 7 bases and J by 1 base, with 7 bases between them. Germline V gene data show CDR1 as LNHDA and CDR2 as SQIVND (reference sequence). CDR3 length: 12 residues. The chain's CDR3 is CASIHRNTEAFF. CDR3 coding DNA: TGTGCCAGTATTCACAGGAACACTGAAGCTTTCTTT.

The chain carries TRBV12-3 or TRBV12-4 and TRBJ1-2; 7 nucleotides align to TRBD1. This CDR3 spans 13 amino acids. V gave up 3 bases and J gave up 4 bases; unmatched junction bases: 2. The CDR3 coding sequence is TGTGCCAGCAGTTTGGGACAGTCCTATGGCTACACCTTC. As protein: CASSLGQSYGYTF.

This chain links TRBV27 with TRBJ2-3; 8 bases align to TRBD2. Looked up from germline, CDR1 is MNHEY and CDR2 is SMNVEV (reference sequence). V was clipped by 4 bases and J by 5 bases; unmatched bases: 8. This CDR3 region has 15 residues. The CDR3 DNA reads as TGTGCCAGCAGTTGGGTCTTAGCGGGGATAGATACGCAGTATTTT. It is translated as CASSWVLAGIDTQYF.

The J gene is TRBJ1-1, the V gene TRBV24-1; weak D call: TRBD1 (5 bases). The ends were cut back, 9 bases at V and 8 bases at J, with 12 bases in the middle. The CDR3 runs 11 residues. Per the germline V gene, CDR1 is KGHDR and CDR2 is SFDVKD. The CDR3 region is CATGTETEAFF. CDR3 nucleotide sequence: TGTGCCACCGGGACCGAGACAGAAGCTTTCTTT.

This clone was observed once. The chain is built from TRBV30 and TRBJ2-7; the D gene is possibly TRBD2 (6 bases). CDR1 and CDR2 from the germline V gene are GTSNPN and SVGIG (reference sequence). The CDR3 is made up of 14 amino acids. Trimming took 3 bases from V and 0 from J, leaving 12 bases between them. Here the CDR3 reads CAWRRPGLSYEQYF. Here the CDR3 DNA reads TGTGCCTGGAGGCGACCGGGACTCTCCTACGAGCAGTACTTC.

CDR3 region: CASSTGGGVNEAFF. The CDR3 coding sequence is TGTGCCAGTAGTACCGGAGGGGGAGTGAACGAAGCTTTCTTT. The V call is TRBV19, the J call TRBJ1-1, with a possible D match to TRBD1 (6 bases). Per the germline V gene, CDR1 is LNHDA and CDR2 is SQIVND (reference sequence). V lost 4 bases and J 8 bases, leaving 17 bases between the germline ends. The CDR3 has 14 residues.

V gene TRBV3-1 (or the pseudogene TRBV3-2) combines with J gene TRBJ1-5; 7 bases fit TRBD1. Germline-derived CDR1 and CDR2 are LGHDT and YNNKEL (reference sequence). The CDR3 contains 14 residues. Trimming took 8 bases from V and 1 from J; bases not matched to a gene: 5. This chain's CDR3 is CASSHRGSNQPQHF. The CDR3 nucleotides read TGTGCCAGCTCCCACAGGGGAAGCAATCAGCCCCAGCATTTT.

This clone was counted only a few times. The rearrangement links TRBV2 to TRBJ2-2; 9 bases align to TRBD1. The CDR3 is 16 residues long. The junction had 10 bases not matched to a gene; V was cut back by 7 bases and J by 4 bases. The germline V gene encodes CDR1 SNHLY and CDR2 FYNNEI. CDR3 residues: CASKDRGYSGTGELFF. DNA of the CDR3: TGTGCCAGCAAGGACAGGGGATATTCGGGCACCGGGGAGCTGTTTTTT.

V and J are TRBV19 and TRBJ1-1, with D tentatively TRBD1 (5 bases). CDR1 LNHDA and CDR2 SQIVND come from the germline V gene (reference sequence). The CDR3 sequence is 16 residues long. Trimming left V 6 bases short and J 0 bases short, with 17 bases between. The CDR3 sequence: CASRRGGMVMNTEAFF. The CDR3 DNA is TGTGCCAGTAGGCGCGGGGGGATGGTTATGAACACTGAAGCTTTCTTT.

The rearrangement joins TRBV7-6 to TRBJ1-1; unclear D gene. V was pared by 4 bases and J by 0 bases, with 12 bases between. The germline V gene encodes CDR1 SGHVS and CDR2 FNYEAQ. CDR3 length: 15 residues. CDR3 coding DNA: TGTGCCAGCAGCTCACAGCCATCGCTGAACACTGAAGCTTTCTTT. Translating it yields CASSSQPSLNTEAFF.

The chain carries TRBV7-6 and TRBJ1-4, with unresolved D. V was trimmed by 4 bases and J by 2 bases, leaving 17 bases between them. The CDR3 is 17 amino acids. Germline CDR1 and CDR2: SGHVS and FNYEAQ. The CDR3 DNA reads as TGTGCCAGCAGCTCGACCCTCCGGGGTTCGACTAATGAAAAACTGTTTTTT. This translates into CASSSTLRGSTNEKLFF.

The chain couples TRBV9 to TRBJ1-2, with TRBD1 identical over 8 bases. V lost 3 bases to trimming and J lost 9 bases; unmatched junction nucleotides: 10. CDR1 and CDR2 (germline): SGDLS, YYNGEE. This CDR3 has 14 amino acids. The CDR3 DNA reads TGTGCCAGCAGCGAGGTGGGGACAGGACGGAGCTACACCTTC. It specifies CASSEVGTGRSYTF.

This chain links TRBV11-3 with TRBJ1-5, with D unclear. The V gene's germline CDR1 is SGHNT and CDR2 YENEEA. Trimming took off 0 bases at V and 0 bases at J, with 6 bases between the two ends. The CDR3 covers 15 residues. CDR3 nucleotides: TGTGCCAGCAGCTTAGATGGGTCTAGCAATCAGCCCCAGCATTTT. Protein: CASSLDGSSNQPQHF.

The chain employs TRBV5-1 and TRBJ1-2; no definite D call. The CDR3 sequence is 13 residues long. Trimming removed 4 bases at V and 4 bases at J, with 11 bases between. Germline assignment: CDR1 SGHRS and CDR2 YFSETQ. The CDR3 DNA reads TGCGCCAGCAGCCCGGGTGGTGGCTATGGCTACACCTTC. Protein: CASSPGGGYGYTF.

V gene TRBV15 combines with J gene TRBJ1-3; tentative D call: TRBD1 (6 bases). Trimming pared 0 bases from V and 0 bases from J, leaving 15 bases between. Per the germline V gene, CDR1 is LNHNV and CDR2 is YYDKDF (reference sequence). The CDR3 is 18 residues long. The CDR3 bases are TGTGCCACCAGCAGAGATCTCAGGGGCGCACTCTCTGGAAACACCATATATTTT. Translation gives CATSRDLRGALSGNTIYF.

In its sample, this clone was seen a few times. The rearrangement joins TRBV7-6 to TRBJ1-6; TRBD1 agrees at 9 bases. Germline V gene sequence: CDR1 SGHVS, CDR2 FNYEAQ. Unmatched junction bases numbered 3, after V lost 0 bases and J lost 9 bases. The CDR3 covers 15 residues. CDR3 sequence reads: CASSLAGQGASPLHF. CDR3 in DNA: TGTGCCAGCAGCTTAGCGGGACAGGGTGCTTCACCCCTCCACTTT.

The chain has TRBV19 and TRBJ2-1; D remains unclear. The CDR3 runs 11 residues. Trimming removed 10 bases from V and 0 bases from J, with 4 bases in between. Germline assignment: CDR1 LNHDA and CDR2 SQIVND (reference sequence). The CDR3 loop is CATSSYNEQFF. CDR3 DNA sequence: TGTGCCACCTCCTCCTACAATGAGCAGTTCTTC.

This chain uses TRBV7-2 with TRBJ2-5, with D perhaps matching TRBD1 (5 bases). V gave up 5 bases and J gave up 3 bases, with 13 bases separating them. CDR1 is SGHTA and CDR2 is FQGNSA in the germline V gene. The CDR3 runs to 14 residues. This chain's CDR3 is CASSPSAGKETQYF. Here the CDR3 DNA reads TGTGCCAGCAGCCCCTCAGCAGGGAAAGAGACCCAGTACTTC.

CDR3 DNA: TGTGCCTGGAGTGTACGCGGATCCTACGAGCAGTACTTC. Encoded protein: CAWSVRGSYEQYF. V and J are TRBV30 and TRBJ2-7; no definite D call. The ends were cut back, 0 bases at V and 1 base at J, with 7 bases in the middle. The CDR3 runs 13 residues. Germline V gene data show CDR1 as GTSNPN and CDR2 as SVGIG (reference sequence).